This TCR beta chain was observed in a study of T cell responses to AZD1222 COVID-19 vaccine. Measured with immunoSEQ multiplex PCR; TCRdb has only the in-frame clones, and not every one. This table holds about 130,000 clones, roughly 84% found once. This clone was detected a few times. Its matching antigen is unknown. Study-wide results and caveats: The donor cohort was predominantly white British with a female majority, and clonal diversity may have been underestimated.

Germline-derived CDR1 and CDR2 are SEHNR and FQNEAQ (reference sequence). The V end was cut by 1 base, the J end by 8 bases, with 14 bases between. CDR3 length: 14 amino acids. Specimen: peripheral blood, collected on day 0 of AZD1222 vaccination. This receptor was identified in an adult in good health. This chain uses TRBV7-9 with TRBJ1-2, with unresolved D. For the CDR3, the DNA is TGTGCCAGCAGCTTAGACTCTTTCTATGGGGGCTACACCTTC. Translated: CASSLDSFYGGYTF.